A single sample gave rise to the 16 T cell receptor beta chains below, sequenced in a study of T cell responses to AZD1222 COVID-19 vaccine (dated by TCRdb to about 2021). The time point label, read with the paper, signifies: about 28 days (+/-7) after the second vaccine dose. Libraries came from the immunoSEQ multiplex PCR assay. This is the immuneACCESS table as TCRdb keeps it, with only in-frame sequences that have V and J called. A part of the clones is gone; compared with another copy, unresolved V genes explain less than half, and the rest is unexplained. Recorded for this sample are over 150,000 clones; 88% of them occurred a single time. The top ten clonotypes cover around 10% of the sample. This sample comprised peripheral blood, obtained 28 days after the second AZD1222 dose. Every receptor here comes from an adult who received the AZD1222 COVID-19 vaccine.

The rearrangement links TRBV3-1 (or the pseudogene TRBV3-2) to TRBJ2-7; D may be TRBD1 (6 bases). The CDR3 spans 14 residues. Germline V gene data show CDR1 as LGHDT and CDR2 as YNNKEL (reference sequence). V lost 7 bases and J 5 bases, leaving 18 bases between the germline ends. In DNA form, the CDR3 reads TGTGCCAGCACCAGAGGACAGCTGGTGGACGAGCAGTACTTC. Translating it yields CASTRGQLVDEQYF.

This rearrangement joins TRBV28 to TRBJ1-1; D is undetermined. Trimming cost V 5 bases and J 4 bases, with 8 bases left between them. The CDR3 has 12 amino acids. CDR1 is MDHEN and CDR2 is SYDVKM in the germline V gene. The CDR3 bases are TGTGCCAGCAGTATCCCTTTCACTGAAGCTTTCTTT. It encodes CASSIPFTEAFF.

The genes are TRBV9 and TRBJ2-2, with D possibly TRBD2 on 6 matching bases. The CDR3 spans 17 residues. Per the germline V gene, CDR1 is SGDLS and CDR2 is YYNGEE. V lost 2 bases and J lost 2, with 16 bases in between. This chain's CDR3 is CASSVPVDSGNTGELFF. CDR3 DNA sequence: TGTGCCAGCAGCGTCCCGGTGGATAGCGGTAACACCGGGGAGCTGTTTTTT.

The chain is built from TRBV11-3 and TRBJ2-3; 10 nucleotides match TRBD2. CDR1 SGHNT and CDR2 YENEEA come from the germline V gene. V lost 1 base and J lost 5; bases outside the gene matches: 6. There are 16 residues in the CDR3. The CDR3 is CASSLGAGGPEDTQYF. CDR3 nucleotide sequence: TGTGCCAGCAGCTTAGGAGCGGGGGGGCCGGAAGATACGCAGTATTTT.

In DNA form, the CDR3 reads TGTGCCAGCAGCGTAAGCTACCCCTCCTACGAGCAGTACTTC. This encodes CASSVSYPSYEQYF. V and J are TRBV9 and TRBJ2-7; D remains ambiguous. Trimming took off 1 base at V and 0 bases at J, with 8 bases between the two ends. CDR1 is SGDLS, CDR2 YYNGEE, per germline. The CDR3 runs to 14 residues.

The V and J genes are TRBV7-3 and TRBJ1-1, with 12 bases identical to TRBD1. This CDR3 spans 16 amino acids. The germline V gene has CDR1 SGHTA and CDR2 FQGTGA. The V segment lost 2 bases and the J segment 5 bases; nucleotides outside the gene matches: 6. CDR3 bases: TGTGCCAGCAGCTTAGGGGACAGGGGGCGAGGGACTGAAGCTTTCTTT. Translating gives CASSLGDRGRGTEAFF. Looking up the rest from reference TRBV7-3 and TRBJ1-1 gives the full variable domain: GAGVSQTPSNKVTEKGKYVELRCDPISGHTALYWYRQSLGQGPEFLIYFQGTGAADDSGLPNDRFFAVRPEGSVSTLKIQRTERGDSAVYLCASSLGDRGRGTEAFFGQGTRLTVV.

This sequence joins TRBV19 and TRBJ1-4; 8 bases are shared with TRBD1. Germline-derived CDR1 and CDR2 are LNHDA and SQIVND (reference sequence). There are 14 residues in the CDR3. Trimming removed 5 bases from V and 8 bases from J; junction bases left unmatched: 7. CDR3 loop: CASSERTGTEKLFF. The CDR3, as DNA: TGTGCCAGTAGTGAACGGACAGGGACGGAAAAACTGTTTTTT.

The rearrangement links TRBV29-1 to TRBJ2-1; D assignment may be TRBD1 or TRBD2 (5 bases each). Deletions cut 6 bases from V and 0 bases from J, with 9 bases between. The CDR3 consists of 13 residues. CDR1 is SQVTM and CDR2 is ANQGSEA in the germline V gene. CDR3 sequence reads: CSVGTVSYNEQFF. The CDR3, as DNA: TGCAGCGTGGGGACGGTCTCCTACAATGAGCAGTTCTTC.

This chain joins TRBV6-5 and TRBJ2-2, with D perhaps TRBD1 (6 bases). The germline V gene has CDR1 MNHEY and CDR2 SVGAGI. V gave up 5 bases and J gave up 5 bases, with 9 bases separating them. The CDR3 length is 13 residues. In DNA form, the CDR3 reads TGTGCCAGCAGTACAGGGTTTACCGGGGAGCTGTTTTTT. Its translation is CASSTGFTGELFF.

The chain links TRBV29-1 to TRBJ2-1; 11 bases fit TRBD2. The CDR3 sequence is 13 residues long. The V and J ends lost 5 bases and 9 bases, in that order; junction bases with no gene match: 6. Germline CDR1 is SQVTM and CDR2 is ANQGSEA. Written as DNA, the CDR3 is TGCAGCGTTTTAACTAGCGGGGGAGGTGAGCAGTTCTTC. Protein: CSVLTSGGGEQFF.

The gene calls are TRBV12-3 or TRBV12-4 and TRBJ1-6; D is possibly TRBD1 (6 bases). CDR3 length equals 13 residues. Trimming shortened V by 3 bases and J by 9 bases, and 9 bases separated the two germline ends. Here the CDR3 reads CASSFGGSSPLHF. The CDR3 nucleotides read TGTGCCAGCAGTTTTGGGGGCAGTTCACCCCTCCACTTT.

CDR3 bases: TGTGCCAGTAGTACCCCTTCTTCTAGCGGGGGAGCCCCCTACGAGCAGTACTTC. Translation gives CASSTPSSSGGAPYEQYF. The rearrangement joins TRBV19 to TRBJ2-7; 10 bases agree with TRBD2. Trimming at V came to 4 bases and at J to 2 bases, leaving 14 bases not matched to a gene. CDR3 length equals 18 residues. Germline V CDR1 and CDR2: LNHDA, SQIVND (reference sequence).

This clone occurred a few times. The chain combines TRBV19 with TRBJ1-6, with TRBD1 identical over 9 bases. Germline V lookup: CDR1 LNHDA, CDR2 SQIVND (reference sequence). V shed 6 bases, J shed 5 bases, and the junction held 2 bases outside the gene matches. The CDR3 runs to 14 residues. DNA of the CDR3: TGTGCCAGTAGGGGGGACAGGGATAATTCACCCCTCCACTTT. This gives the protein CASRGDRDNSPLHF.

The J gene is TRBJ1-5, the V gene TRBV10-1, with a possible D match to TRBD1 (5 bases). The ends were cut back, 11 bases at V and 2 bases at J, with 19 bases in the middle. The CDR3 spans 15 residues. Germline V CDR1 and CDR2: WNHNN, SYGVQD (reference sequence). DNA of the CDR3: TGCGCCCACAGGCAGGGTCACCCCCGCAATCAGCCCCAGCATTTT. This sequence encodes CAHRQGHPRNQPQHF.

The chain couples TRBV5-1 to TRBJ2-5; the D is unclear. Between the trimmed V and J ends, which lost 0 bases and 1 base, there was a span of 7 bases. Per germline, CDR1 SGHRS and CDR2 YFSETQ. The CDR3 is made up of 14 amino acids. CDR3 DNA sequence: TGCGCCAGCAGCTTGGCCAACAGCCAAGAGACCCAGTACTTC. This gives the protein CASSLANSQETQYF. Filled out from reference TRBV5-1 and TRBJ2-5, the complete variable domain reads KAGVTQTPRYLIKTRGQQVTLSCSPISGHRSVSWYQQTPGQGLQFLFEYFSETQRNKGNFPGRFSGRQFSNSRSEMNVSTLELGDSALYLCASSLANSQETQYFGPGTRLLVL.

The J gene is TRBJ1-2, the V gene TRBV7-8; no reliable D call. The CDR3 extends over 11 amino acids. V dropped 5 bases and J dropped 6 bases, with 7 bases sitting between them. Germline CDR1 reads SGHVS; CDR2 reads FQNEAQ. The CDR3 is CASSPTDGYTF. The DNA for the CDR3 is TGTGCCAGCAGCCCCACGGATGGCTACACCTTC.